This entry is about one TCR beta chain. No antigen is known for it. These data are taken from a study of cytomegalovirus exposure and HLA in healthy donors. Study-level points and caveats: Despite most TCR sequences being rare, some public TCRs occurred in many donors.

Sequencing was performed with immunoSEQ multiplex PCR; in TCRdb, only in-frame clones are kept and a portion is missing. The data show around 58,000 clones, 80% to 90% seen once. V dropped 2 bases and J dropped 5; count of bases not matched to a gene: 3. Germline assignment: CDR1 SGDLS and CDR2 YYNGEE. CDR3 length equals 13 residues. The sequenced sample was PBMCs. The source of this sequence is a woman younger than 35 in good health and CMV-seronegative. This chain uses TRBV9 with TRBJ2-5; 7 bases align to TRBD2. CDR3 sequence (DNA): TGTGCCAGCAGCGTGGGGGGGGAGGAGACCCAGTACTTC. Translating it yields CASSVGGEETQYF.